This T cell receptor (beta chain) is drawn from a study of beta chain features in type 1 diabetes. Study findings and constraints: Any PCR bias toward short templates would affect both groups alike. Sequencing the cDNA could make cells with high TCR expression show up more than they should. Lower insertion and higher deletion counts appeared at VDJ junctions in type 1 diabetes patients. In all four CD4+ subsets, TCRB CDR3 length was significantly, moderately reduced in type 1 diabetes.

The collection from each donor was one heparinised blood draw averaging roughly 0.11 L. Remarks on this clone: Its antigen is not identified.

The sequenced template was cDNA made from the entire isolated RNA. Only in-frame clones appear in the TCRdb table, and some are missing; sequencing was by immunoSEQ multiplex PCR. The sample consists of 160,000 or so clones, around 8.4% of them appearing once. Germline loops: CDR1 SGHTA, CDR2 FQGTGA. This CDR3 is built from 15 residues. Trimming took 5 bases from V and 8 from J; bases not matched to a gene: 5. V usage is TRBV7-3 and J usage is TRBJ2-1; 14 positions match TRBD2. The sequencing input was central memory CD4+ T cells from blood. The clonotype comes from a woman aged 18-29 years with type 1 diabetes. This chain's CDR3 is CASSIGTSGSYEQFF. Here the CDR3 DNA reads TGTGCCAGCAGCATCGGGACTAGCGGGAGCTATGAGCAGTTCTTC.